These 3 T cell receptor beta chains were all obtained from the same sample, sequenced in a study of cytomegalovirus exposure and HLA in healthy donors (dated by TCRdb to 2015 to 2018). Receptor libraries were prepared by the immunoSEQ multiplex PCR assay. A mixture of 60 forward primers for TCR Vbeta segments and 13 reverse primers for TCR Jbeta segments was used in the multiplex PCR. This immuneACCESS table, as held by TCRdb, lists in-frame sequences with V and J called but not all clones. Of the missing ones, under half trace to an unresolved V gene in checked studies; the others have no known cause. The sample table contains roughly 93,000 clones; only one count was recorded for around 67% of them. About 2% of the sample is in the top ten clones. Sequencing was performed on PBMCs. Source of these receptors: a male donor in good health and CMV-seronegative.

The rearrangement links TRBV6-5 to TRBJ2-7; D might be TRBD1 (5 bases). The V gene's germline CDR1 is MNHEY and CDR2 SVGAGI. This CDR3 has 12 residues. Trimming took off 8 bases at V and 2 bases at J, with 10 bases between the two ends. The CDR3 here is CASRQGTYEQYF. The CDR3 nucleotides are TGTGCCAGCCGCCAGGGTACCTACGAGCAGTACTTC.

CDR3 sequence reads: CASRQRTGPNYGYTF. In DNA, the CDR3 is TGTGCCAGCAGACAAAGGACAGGACCTAACTATGGCTACACCTTC. The rearrangement links TRBV11-2 to TRBJ1-2; TRBD1 aligns across 7 bases. Trimming removed 6 bases from V and 0 bases from J; junction bases left unmatched: 7. Germline CDR1 reads SGHAT; CDR2 reads FQNNGV. The CDR3 spans 15 residues.

The V and J genes are TRBV6-6 and TRBJ1-6; the match to TRBD1 covers 8 bases. Germline V gene lookup returns CDR1 MNHNY and CDR2 SVGAGI (reference sequence). CDR3 size: 15 residues. With V trimmed by 6 bases and J by 6 bases, 7 bases remained unmatched. Written as DNA, the CDR3 is TGTGCCAGCAGACCACCGGGACAGGCTAATTCACCCCTCCACTTT. It codes for CASRPPGQANSPLHF.